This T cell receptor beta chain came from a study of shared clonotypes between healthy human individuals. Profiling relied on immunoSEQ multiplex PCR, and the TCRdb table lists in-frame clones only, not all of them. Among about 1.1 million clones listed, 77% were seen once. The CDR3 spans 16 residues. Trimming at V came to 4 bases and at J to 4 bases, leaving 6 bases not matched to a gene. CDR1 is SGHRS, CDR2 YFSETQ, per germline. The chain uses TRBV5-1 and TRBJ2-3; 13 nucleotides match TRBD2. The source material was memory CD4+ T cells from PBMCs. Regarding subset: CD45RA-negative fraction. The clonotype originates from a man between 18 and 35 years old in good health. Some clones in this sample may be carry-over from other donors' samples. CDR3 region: CASSPPTSGGPDTQYF. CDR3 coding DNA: TGCGCCAGCAGCCCACCGACTAGCGGGGGGCCAGATACGCAGTATTTT. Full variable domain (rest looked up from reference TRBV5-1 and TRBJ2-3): KAGVTQTPRYLIKTRGQQVTLSCSPISGHRSVSWYQQTPGQGLQFLFEYFSETQRNKGNFPGRFSGRQFSNSRSEMNVSTLELGDSALYLCASSPPTSGGPDTQYFGPGTRLTVL.